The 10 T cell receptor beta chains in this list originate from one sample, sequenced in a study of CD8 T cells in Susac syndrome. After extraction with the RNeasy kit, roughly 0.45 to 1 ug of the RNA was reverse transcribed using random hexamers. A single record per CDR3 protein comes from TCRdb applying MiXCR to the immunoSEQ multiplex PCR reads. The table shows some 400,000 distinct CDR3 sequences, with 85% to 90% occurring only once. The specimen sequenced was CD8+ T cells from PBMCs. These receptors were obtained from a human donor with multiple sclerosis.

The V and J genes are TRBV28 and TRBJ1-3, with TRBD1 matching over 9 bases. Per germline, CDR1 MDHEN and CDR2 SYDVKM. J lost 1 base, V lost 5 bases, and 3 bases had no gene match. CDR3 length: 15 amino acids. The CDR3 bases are TGTGCCAGCAGTATCGGGACAGGGTCTGGAAACACCATATATTTT. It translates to CASSIGTGSGNTIYF.

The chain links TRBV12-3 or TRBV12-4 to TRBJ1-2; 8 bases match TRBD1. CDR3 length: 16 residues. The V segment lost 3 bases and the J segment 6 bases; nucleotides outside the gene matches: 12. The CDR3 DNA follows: TGTGCCAGCAGTTTTGAGGCAGGGGGCCGACCAGATGGCTACACCTTC. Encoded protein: CASSFEAGGRPDGYTF.

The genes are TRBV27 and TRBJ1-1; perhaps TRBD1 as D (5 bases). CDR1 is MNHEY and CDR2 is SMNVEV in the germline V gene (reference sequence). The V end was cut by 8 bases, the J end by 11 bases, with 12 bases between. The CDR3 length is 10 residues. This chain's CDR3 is CASGIGEAFF. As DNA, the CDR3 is TGTGCCAGCGGTATAGGGGAGGCTTTCTTT.

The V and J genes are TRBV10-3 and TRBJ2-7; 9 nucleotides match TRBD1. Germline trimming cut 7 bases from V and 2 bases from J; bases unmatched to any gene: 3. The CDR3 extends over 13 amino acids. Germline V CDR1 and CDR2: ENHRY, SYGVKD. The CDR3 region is CAITGTGTYEQYF. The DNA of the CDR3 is TGTGCCATCACCGGGACAGGGACCTACGAGCAGTACTTC.

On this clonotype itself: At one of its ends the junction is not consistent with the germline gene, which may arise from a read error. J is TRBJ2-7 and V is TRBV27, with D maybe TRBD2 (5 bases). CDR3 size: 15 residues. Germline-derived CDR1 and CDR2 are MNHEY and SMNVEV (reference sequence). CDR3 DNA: TGTGCCAGCAGCTTATCGGGAAGGGAGAGCTACGAGCAGTACTTC. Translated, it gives CASSLSGRESYEQYF.

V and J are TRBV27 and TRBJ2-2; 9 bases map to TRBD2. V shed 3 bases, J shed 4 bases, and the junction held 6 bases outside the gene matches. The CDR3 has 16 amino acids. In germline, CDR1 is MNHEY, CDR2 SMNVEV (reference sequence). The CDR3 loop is CASSFGLAGLTGELFF. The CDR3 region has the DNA TGTGCCAGCAGTTTCGGGCTAGCGGGGCTCACCGGGGAGCTGTTTTTT.

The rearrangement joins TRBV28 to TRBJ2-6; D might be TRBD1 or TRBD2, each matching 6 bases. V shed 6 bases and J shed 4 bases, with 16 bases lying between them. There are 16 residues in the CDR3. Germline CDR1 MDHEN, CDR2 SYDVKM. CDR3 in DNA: TGTGCCAGCAGCCCCTGGGGGGCCGACGGGGCCAACGTCCTGACTTTC. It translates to CASSPWGADGANVLTF.

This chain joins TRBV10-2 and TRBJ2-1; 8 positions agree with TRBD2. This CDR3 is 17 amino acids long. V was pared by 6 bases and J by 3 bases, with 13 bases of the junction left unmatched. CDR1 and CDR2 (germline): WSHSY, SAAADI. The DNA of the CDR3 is TGCGCCAGCAGGGTTCGCGAGCGGGAGAGGGTCTACAATGAGCAGTTCTTC. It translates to CASRVRERERVYNEQFF.

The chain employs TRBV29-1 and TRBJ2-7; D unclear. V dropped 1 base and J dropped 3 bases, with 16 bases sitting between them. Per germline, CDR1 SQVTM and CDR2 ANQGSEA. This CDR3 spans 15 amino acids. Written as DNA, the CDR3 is TGCAGCGTTGAAGCTTTGGGAAGAACAGACTACGAGCAGTACTTC. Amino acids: CSVEALGRTDYEQYF.

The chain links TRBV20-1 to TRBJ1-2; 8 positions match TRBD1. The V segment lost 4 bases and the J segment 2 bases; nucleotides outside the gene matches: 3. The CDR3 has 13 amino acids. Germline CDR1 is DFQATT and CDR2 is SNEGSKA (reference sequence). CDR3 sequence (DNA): TGCAGTGCTATGACAGGGGAAAACTATGGCTACACCTTC. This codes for CSAMTGENYGYTF.